This T cell receptor (beta chain) stems from a study of T cell changes during pregnancy in multiple sclerosis. The repertoire was sequenced with immunoSEQ multiplex PCR; TCRdb's copy has only in-frame clones and lacks some. The sample records tens of thousands of clones, around 92% being singletons. The length of the CDR3 is 13 residues. The germline V and J ends were trimmed by 5 bases and 0 bases, with 8 bases remaining between them. The germline CDR1 and CDR2 sequences are MNHEY and SVGAGI. This TCR came from a female donor with multiple sclerosis, enrolled in a pregnancy study. The rearrangement joins TRBV6-5 to TRBJ2-7; D remains ambiguous. The sample was peripheral blood, taken after pregnancy. CDR3 nucleotides: TGTGCCAGCAGTGCTTCCGGCTCCTACGAGCAGTACTTC. Translating gives CASSASGSYEQYF.